This passage covers 20 T cell receptor beta chains from one sample sequenced in a study of T cell responses to AZD1222 COVID-19 vaccine. Only in-frame clones appear in the TCRdb table, and some are missing; sequencing was by immunoSEQ multiplex PCR. The table records approximately 100,000 clones, around 87% of them present only once. This sample comprised peripheral blood, obtained 28 days after the second AZD1222 dose. These receptors were obtained from an adult who received the AZD1222 COVID-19 vaccine.

The rearrangement uses TRBV24-1 and TRBJ2-2; the D gene is possibly TRBD1 (6 bases). Germline-derived CDR1 and CDR2 are KGHDR and SFDVKD. Trimming cost V 9 bases and J 0 bases, with 19 bases left between them. This CDR3 comprises 17 residues. Here the CDR3 DNA reads TGTGCCACCGGTCCCGGGGACACCTATACGAACACCGGGGAGCTGTTTTTT. Protein sequence: CATGPGDTYTNTGELFF.

V gene TRBV30 combines with J gene TRBJ2-7, with TRBD2 as a possible D gene (6 bases). Germline loops: CDR1 GTSNPN, CDR2 SVGIG (reference sequence). V was trimmed by 3 bases and J by 5 bases, leaving 14 bases between them. CDR3 length: 13 amino acids. Here the CDR3 reads CAWSRTGSHEQYF. In DNA form, the CDR3 reads TGTGCCTGGAGCCGAACCGGGAGTCACGAGCAGTACTTC.

The chain's CDR3 is CASTATSGSGYTGELFF. Written as DNA, the CDR3 is TGTGCCAGCACCGCAACTAGCGGGAGTGGGTACACCGGGGAGCTGTTTTTT. The chain links TRBV27 to TRBJ2-2, with TRBD2 matching over 11 bases. Looked up from germline, CDR1 is MNHEY and CDR2 is SMNVEV (reference sequence). V lost 7 bases, J lost 3 bases, and 10 bases stayed unmatched. This CDR3 contains 17 residues.

This rearrangement joins TRBV29-1 to TRBJ2-1, with 9 positions matching TRBD2. The V gene end was trimmed by 3 bases and the J gene end by 2 bases; junction bases not matched to a gene: 14. This CDR3 region has 18 residues. Germline V gene data show CDR1 as SQVTM and CDR2 as ANQGSEA. CDR3 in amino acids: CSVEWLAGRTLPYNEQFF. The CDR3, as DNA: TGCAGCGTTGAGTGGCTAGCGGGAAGAACTTTACCCTACAATGAGCAGTTCTTC.

This clone was observed a few times. The CDR3 nucleotides read TGTGCCAGCTCACATTCCGGGCCAACAGGGGCCATTCAGCCCCAGCATTTT. It encodes CASSHSGPTGAIQPQHF. The chain couples TRBV18 to TRBJ1-5; 7 positions match TRBD1. The CDR3 extends over 17 amino acids. The V and J ends lost 4 bases and 6 bases, in that order; junction bases with no gene match: 15. Germline V gene data show CDR1 as KGHSH and CDR2 as LQKENI.

The genes are TRBV19 and TRBJ2-5; D is ambiguous. The CDR3 runs 13 residues. Germline V lookup: CDR1 LNHDA, CDR2 SQIVND (reference sequence). V gave up 4 bases and J gave up 2 bases, with 8 bases separating them. The CDR3 reads CASSKAAQETQYF. DNA for the CDR3: TGTGCCAGTAGTAAGGCCGCTCAAGAGACCCAGTACTTC.

V and J are TRBV6-5 and TRBJ2-3, with a weak D call TRBD1 (6 bases). CDR3 length equals 15 residues. V was shortened by 6 bases and J by 6 bases, with 19 bases between the two germline ends. Germline V gene data show CDR1 as MNHEY and CDR2 as SVGAGI. The CDR3 nucleotides are TGTGCCAGCAGGGACAGTGGGGGCGAGTGGGATACGCAGTATTTT. Its protein product is CASRDSGGEWDTQYF.

This clone was seen once. The V call is TRBV6-5, the J call TRBJ2-7; tentatively, D is TRBD1 or TRBD2 (6 bases each). The V gene lost 8 bases and the J gene lost 6 bases, with 14 bases spanning the gap. Per germline, CDR1 MNHEY and CDR2 SVGAGI. The CDR3 sequence is 12 residues long. This CDR3 reads CASQTGALEQYF. DNA for the CDR3: TGTGCCAGCCAAACGGGGGCCCTCGAGCAGTACTTC.

To note about this clone: An end of the junction differs from the germline gene, which may be a read error. This chain connects TRBV7-9 to TRBJ2-3; 8 bases align to TRBD2. This CDR3 is 12 amino acids long. The V gene's germline CDR1 is SEHNR and CDR2 FQNEAQ (reference sequence). The CDR3 sequence is CASSRVGLASAF. CDR3 coding DNA: TGTGCCAGCAGCCGAGTAGGACTAGCCTCAGCTTTT. Drawing the rest from reference TRBV7-9 and TRBJ2-3, the complete variable domain is DTGVSQNPRHKITKRGQNVTFRCDPISEHNRLYWYRQTLGQGPEFLTYFQNEAQLEKSRLLSDRFSAERPKGSFSTLEIQRTEQGDSAMYLCASSRVGLASAFGPGTRLTVL.

This clone was recorded a few times. This sequence joins TRBV3-1 (or the pseudogene TRBV3-2) and TRBJ2-7; D is uncertain. The germline V gene has CDR1 LGHDT and CDR2 YNNKEL (reference sequence). The CDR3 runs 15 residues. V was trimmed by 4 bases and J by 3 bases, leaving 16 bases between them. The CDR3 DNA reads TGTGCCAGCAGCCTATCTTCTTTCCTCAACTACGAGCAGTACTTC. It encodes CASSLSSFLNYEQYF.

The J gene is TRBJ1-2, the V gene TRBV7-9, with a weak D call TRBD1 (6 bases). Germline V lookup: CDR1 SEHNR, CDR2 FQNEAQ (reference sequence). V dropped 1 base and J dropped 0 bases, with 15 bases sitting between them. The CDR3 extends over 17 amino acids. The CDR3 reads CASSLDVGRGANYGYTF. Written as DNA, the CDR3 is TGTGCCAGCAGCTTAGATGTTGGCAGGGGAGCTAACTATGGCTACACCTTC.

The table lists this clone with a few counts. The chain has TRBV6-2 or TRBV6-3 and TRBJ1-5; D unresolved. CDR1 is MNHEY, CDR2 SVGEGT, per germline. The CDR3 runs to 19 residues. V was cut by 0 bases and J by 2 bases, with 20 bases left in between. The CDR3 nucleotides read TGTGCCAGCAGTTACTCCCTCCGAGAAAGATGGCCCGGCAATCAGCCCCAGCATTTT. Translation: CASSYSLRERWPGNQPQHF.

V gene TRBV11-2 combines with J gene TRBJ2-5, with D maybe TRBD2 (6 bases). Germline CDR1 is SGHAT and CDR2 is FQNNGV. The germline V and J ends were trimmed by 7 bases and 2 bases, with 14 bases remaining between them. The CDR3 is 14 amino acids. The CDR3 region has the DNA TGTGCCAGCACACCGGAGGGGCCACAAGAGACCCAGTACTTC. It yields the protein CASTPEGPQETQYF.

The chain links TRBV30 to TRBJ1-5; 7 bases map to TRBD1. V shed 1 base and J 4 bases; nucleotides not matched to a gene: 7. CDR3 length: 15 amino acids. Germline CDR1 GTSNPN, CDR2 SVGIG (reference sequence). CDR3 DNA: TGTGCCTGGAGTGGGTGGGACAGACTTAATCAGCCCCAGCATTTT. Its protein is CAWSGWDRLNQPQHF.

CDR3 DNA sequence: TGCGCCAGCAGCTTGGGGAACGTGGGCTCATCAGCGACCTCCACCGGGGAGCTGTTTTTT. Translation gives CASSLGNVGSSATSTGELFF. J is TRBJ2-2 and V is TRBV5-1, with unresolved D. Germline CDR1 reads SGHRS; CDR2 reads YFSETQ. There are 20 residues in the CDR3. The V and J ends lost 0 bases and 4 bases respectively, with 25 bases between them.

This clone has only a few counts. This chain joins TRBV27 and TRBJ1-5; D not certain. The CDR3 is made up of 18 amino acids. The germline V gene has CDR1 MNHEY and CDR2 SMNVEV (reference sequence). With 7 bases removed from V and 0 bases from J, the gap between germline ends came to 22 bases. Here the CDR3 reads CASNPPPGWSYSNQPQHF. The CDR3 coding sequence is TGTGCCAGCAACCCCCCCCCGGGTTGGTCGTATAGCAATCAGCCCCAGCATTTT.

The genes are TRBV6-5 and TRBJ2-5, with D tentatively TRBD1 (6 bases). Germline CDR1 and CDR2: MNHEY and SVGAGI. The CDR3 runs to 14 residues. Trimming left V 3 bases short and J 0 bases short, with 8 bases between. CDR3 DNA: TGTGCCAGCAGTTATACAGGGTACCAAGAGACCCAGTACTTC. Protein product: CASSYTGYQETQYF.

The chain is built from TRBV24-1 and TRBJ2-1; 13 nucleotides align to TRBD2. J was trimmed by 6 bases and V by 1 base; bases with no gene match: 5. The germline V gene has CDR1 KGHDR and CDR2 SFDVKD. This CDR3 spans 17 amino acids. CDR3 amino acids: CATSDFTTSGRANEQFF. The CDR3, as DNA: TGTGCCACCAGTGATTTCACAACTAGCGGGAGGGCCAATGAGCAGTTCTTC.

The chain links TRBV25-1 to TRBJ1-2; D not resolved. Germline V gene data show CDR1 as MGHDK and CDR2 as SYGVNS. The CDR3 spans 12 residues. V was cut by 3 bases and J by 4 bases, with 6 bases left in between. The CDR3 bases are TGTGCCAGCAGTGACTTGGCCTATGGCTACACCTTC. Protein: CASSDLAYGYTF.

The count of this clone is one. V usage is TRBV9 and J usage is TRBJ1-6; TRBD1 might be the D (6 bases). Trimming cost V 1 base and J 4 bases, with 9 bases left between them. The CDR3 totals 15 residues. Per the germline V gene, CDR1 is SGDLS and CDR2 is YYNGEE. DNA for the CDR3: TGTGCCAGCAGCGTAAGGACAGAGTATAATTCACCCCTCCACTTT. Encoded protein: CASSVRTEYNSPLHF. Together with reference TRBV9 and TRBJ1-6, the CDR3 gives the full variable domain: DSGVTQTPKHLITATGQRVTLRCSPRSGDLSVYWYQQSLDQGLQFLIQYYNGEERAKGNILERFSAQQFPDLHSELNLSSLELGDSALYFCASSVRTEYNSPLHFGNGTRLTVT.